The 9 T cell receptor beta chains in this list originate from one sample, sequenced in a study of T cells in Graves' hyperthyroidism and ophthalmopathy. RNA transcripts yielded amplified TCR beta CDR3 regions. The HTBI primer set served for first-round RT-PCR of the TCR CDR3. TCRdb recomputed calls from the multiplex PCR reads with MiXCR, one row per CDR3 protein. The sample yields about 420,000 distinct CDR3 sequences, around 16% seen once. The sample taken for sequencing was blood. All receptors derive from a young woman with Graves' hyperthyroidism.

This clonotype was seen many times. The chain joins TRBV30 to TRBJ1-2, with D perhaps matching TRBD1 (5 bases). V was trimmed by 2 bases and J by 8 bases, leaving 15 bases between them. The germline V gene encodes CDR1 GTSNPN and CDR2 SVGIG (reference sequence). This CDR3 has 13 residues. CDR3 region: CAWSIGRASGYTF. The DNA for the CDR3 is TGTGCCTGGAGTATTGGCAGGGCGAGCGGCTACACCTTC. The full variable domain, in which reference TRBV30 and TRBJ1-2 provide the parts outside the CDR3, is SQTIHQWPATLVQPVGSPLSLECTVEGTSNPNLYWYRQAAGRGLQLLFYSVGIGQISSEVPQNLSASRPQDRQFILSSKKLLLSDSGFYLCAWSIGRASGYTFGSGTRLTVV.

This clonotype was seen repeatedly, ten times or more. The chain employs TRBV7-3 and TRBJ2-3; D remains unclear. V shed 2 bases and J shed 7 bases, with 7 bases lying between them. This CDR3 contains 12 residues. The germline CDR1 and CDR2 sequences are SGHTA and FQGTGA. CDR3 nucleotides: TGTGCCAGCAGCTTAGGGCGGAATACGCAGTATTTT. Its protein is CASSLGRNTQYF.

This clonotype has at least ten counts. CDR3 bases: TGTGCCTGGGGACCGGGACAGAGCTATGGCTACACCTTC. Amino acid sequence: CAWGPGQSYGYTF. This chain connects TRBV30 to TRBJ1-2; 7 bases agree with TRBD1. This CDR3 has 13 amino acids. V trimming: 5 bases; J trimming: 4 bases; junction bases outside the gene matches: 7. Germline CDR1 and CDR2: GTSNPN and SVGIG (reference sequence). The full variable domain, with the rest looked up from reference TRBV30 and TRBJ1-2, is SQTIHQWPATLVQPVGSPLSLECTVEGTSNPNLYWYRQAAGRGLQLLFYSVGIGQISSEVPQNLSASRPQDRQFILSSKKLLLSDSGFYLCAWGPGQSYGYTFGSGTRLTVV.

The chain links TRBV6-1 to TRBJ2-2; 7 positions match TRBD2. Germline CDR1 is MNHNS and CDR2 is SASEGT. V lost 10 bases and J lost 5; bases outside the gene matches: 16. The CDR3 spans 16 residues. CDR3 nucleotide sequence: TGTGCCATCAGCGTCTACGGGAGGTCCGAGACCGGGGAGCTGTTTTTT. Its protein product is CAISVYGRSETGELFF.

This clonotype has a count of ten or more. The chain employs TRBV18 and TRBJ2-7, with D perhaps given as TRBD1 or TRBD2 (5 bases each). V was pared by 3 bases and J by 0 bases, with 12 bases between. Germline assignment: CDR1 KGHSH and CDR2 LQKENI. The CDR3 runs 15 residues. The CDR3 nucleotides read TGTGCCAGCTCACCTCCCGGGACGGTCTCCTACGAGCAGTACTTC. Translation gives CASSPPGTVSYEQYF. Supplemented by reference TRBV18 and TRBJ2-7, the full variable domain reads NAGVMQNPRHLVRRRGQEARLRCSPMKGHSHVYWYRQLPEEGLKFMVYLQKENIIDESGMPKERFSAEFPKEGPSILRIQQVVRGDSAAYFCASSPPGTVSYEQYFGPGTRLTVT.

Concerning this clonotype itself: This may be a read error: a much more frequent sequence differs by one nucleotide. This rearrangement joins TRBV6-1 to TRBJ1-5; D not resolved. This CDR3 has 16 amino acids. Germline V gene sequence: CDR1 MNHNS, CDR2 SASEGT. V dropped 0 bases and J dropped 2 bases, with 11 bases sitting between them. The CDR3 region has the DNA TGTGCCAGCAGTGAAGCAATGTTCGAGGGCAATCAGCCCCAGCATTTT. It yields the protein CASSEAMFEGNQPQHF.

The J gene is TRBJ2-6, the V gene TRBV7-3, with D possibly being TRBD1 or TRBD2 (6 bases each). Per the germline V gene, CDR1 is SGHTA and CDR2 is FQGTGA. The CDR3 totals 17 residues. V was pared by 6 bases and J by 0 bases, with 15 bases between. DNA for the CDR3: TGTGCCAGCAGTCCCGGGGGCGGAAACTCTGGGGCCAACGTCCTGACTTTC. Amino acid sequence: CASSPGGGNSGANVLTF.

This clonotype was found many times. The chain carries TRBV10-3 and TRBJ2-5; 7 nucleotides match TRBD1. Germline trimming cut 3 bases from V and 4 bases from J; bases unmatched to any gene: 8. The germline V gene encodes CDR1 ENHRY and CDR2 SYGVKD. The CDR3 runs 15 residues. CDR3: CAISDVGGRGETQYF. CDR3 nucleotide sequence: TGTGCCATCAGTGACGTAGGGGGCAGGGGAGAGACCCAGTACTTC.

This clonotype was detected ten times or more. DNA for the CDR3: TGTGCCATCAGTGCCCTACCTGGGGAGACAGATACGCAGTATTTT. Its protein product is CAISALPGETDTQYF. The chain links TRBV10-3 to TRBJ2-3, with D possibly TRBD2 on 5 matching bases. The ends were cut back, 4 bases at V and 3 bases at J, with 14 bases in the middle. Looked up from germline, CDR1 is ENHRY and CDR2 is SYGVKD. This CDR3 has 15 residues.